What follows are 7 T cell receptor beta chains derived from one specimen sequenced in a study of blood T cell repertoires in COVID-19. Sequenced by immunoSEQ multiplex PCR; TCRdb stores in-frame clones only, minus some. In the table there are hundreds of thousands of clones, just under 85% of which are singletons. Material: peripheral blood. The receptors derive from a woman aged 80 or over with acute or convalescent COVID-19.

The CDR3 region has the DNA TGTGCCAGCAGGCCCGGTACTATCCAAGAGACCCAGTACTTC. Translation gives CASRPGTIQETQYF. J is TRBJ2-5 and V is TRBV2; no definite D call. Germline CDR1 is SNHLY and CDR2 is FYNNEI. V lost 6 bases and J 1 base, leaving 12 bases between the germline ends. The CDR3 runs 14 residues.

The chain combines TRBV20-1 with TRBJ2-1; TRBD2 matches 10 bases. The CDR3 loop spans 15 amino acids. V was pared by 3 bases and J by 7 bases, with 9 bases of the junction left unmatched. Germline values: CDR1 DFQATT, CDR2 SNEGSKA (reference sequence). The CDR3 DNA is TGCAGTGCTAGTCCTAGCGGGAGCCACGGGAATGAGCAGTTCTTC. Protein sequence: CSASPSGSHGNEQFF.

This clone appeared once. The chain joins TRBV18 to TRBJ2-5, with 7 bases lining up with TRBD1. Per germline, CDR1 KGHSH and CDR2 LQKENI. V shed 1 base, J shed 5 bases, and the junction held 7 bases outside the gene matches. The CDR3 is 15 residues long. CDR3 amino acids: CASSPRQGREETQYF. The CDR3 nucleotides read TGTGCCAGCTCACCACGACAGGGCCGAGAGGAGACCCAGTACTTC.

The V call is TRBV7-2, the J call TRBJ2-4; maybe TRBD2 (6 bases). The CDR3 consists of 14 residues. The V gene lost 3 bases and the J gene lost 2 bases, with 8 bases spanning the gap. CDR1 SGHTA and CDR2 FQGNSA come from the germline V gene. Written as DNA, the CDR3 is TGTGCCAGCAGCTTGGGGGGATCCAAAAACATTCAGTACTTC. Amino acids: CASSLGGSKNIQYF.

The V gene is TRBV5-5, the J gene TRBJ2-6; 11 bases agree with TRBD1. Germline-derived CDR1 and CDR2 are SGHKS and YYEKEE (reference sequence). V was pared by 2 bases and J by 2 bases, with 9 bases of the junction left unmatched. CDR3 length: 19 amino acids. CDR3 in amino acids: CASSFLPGQGVTGANVLTF. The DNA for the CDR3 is TGTGCCAGCAGCTTTTTACCGGGACAGGGGGTAACTGGGGCCAACGTCCTGACTTTC.

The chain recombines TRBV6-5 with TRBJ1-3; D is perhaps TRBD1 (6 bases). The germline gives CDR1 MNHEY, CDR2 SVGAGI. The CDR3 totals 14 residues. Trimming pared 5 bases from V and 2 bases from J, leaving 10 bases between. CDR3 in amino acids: CASSMDSTGNTIYF. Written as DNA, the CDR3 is TGTGCCAGCAGTATGGACAGCACTGGAAACACCATATATTTT.

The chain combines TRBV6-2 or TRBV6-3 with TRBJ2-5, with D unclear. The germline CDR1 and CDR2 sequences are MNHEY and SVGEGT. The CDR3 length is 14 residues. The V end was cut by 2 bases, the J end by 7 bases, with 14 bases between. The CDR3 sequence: CASSYSTTQRTQYF. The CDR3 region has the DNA TGTGCCAGCAGTTACAGTACAACCCAGCGGACCCAGTACTTC.